The clone carrying this T cell receptor (beta chain) has a count of ten or more. Its antigen is as yet unknown. The CDR3 loop spans 15 amino acids. Trimming left V 1 base short and J 2 bases short, with 9 bases between. CDR1 is SGHTA, CDR2 FQGNSA, per germline. The sample comes from a study of blood T cells in healthy people across ages. Broader study findings: More naive CD4+ cells and higher diversity marked long-lived donors relative to aged donors.

Alongside a J-beta primer mix, a sample-barcoded 5' primer served in a second PCR lasting about 6 to 12 cycles. TCRdb passed the 5' RACE reads through MiXCR, listing each CDR3 protein once. The top ten clones hold roughly 17% of a sample with some 790,000 distinct CDR3 sequences, more than 25% of them seen once. Healthy Russian Caucasian donors spanned ages roughly 6 to 100 years. The receptor comes from a woman older than 75 in good health. The sample comprised blood. The gene calls are TRBV7-2 and TRBJ2-1; D ambiguous. The CDR3 here is CASSLVGMPYNEQFF. In DNA form, the CDR3 reads TGTGCCAGCAGCTTAGTTGGGATGCCCTACAATGAGCAGTTCTTC.